This T cell receptor beta chain originates from a study of CD8 T cells in Susac syndrome. At the level of the study: Treatment at blood withdrawal was none, corticosteroids, or intravenous immunoglobulin alone in Susac syndrome patients. Study results and caveats: Detection of Susac-specific public clones gave 15 to 20 in total CD8+ repertoires and roughly 5 in CD8+ TEMRA repertoires.

Note on this clonotype: Its specificity is not known.

This CDR3 has 13 residues. CDR1 is DFQATT and CDR2 is SNEGSKA in the germline V gene (reference sequence). V lost 3 bases and J 0 bases, leaving 9 bases between the germline ends. Isolation of CD8+ and CD4+ T cells was performed negatively, whereas enrichment of TEMRA cells was done by FACS. RNA, at roughly 0.5 to 1 ug, was reverse transcribed with random hexamers. Amplification of the TCR beta CDR3 was carried out by immunoSEQ multiplex PCR, which spanned a total of 54 Vbeta and 13 Jbeta segments. TCRdb re-called the immunoSEQ multiplex PCR reads through MiXCR, storing one row per CDR3 protein. Here the sample spans 120,000 or so distinct CDR3 sequences, about 94% being singletons.

The rearrangement links TRBV20-1 to TRBJ2-7; D is unresolved. The receptor comes from a human donor with Susac syndrome. The specimen sequenced was CD8+ T cells from PBMCs. The CDR3 sequence is CSARVESSYEQYF. CDR3 sequence (DNA): TGCAGTGCTAGGGTAGAAAGCTCCTACGAGCAGTACTTC.